The source of this T cell receptor beta chain is a study of CD8+CD57+ T cells in acquired aplastic anemia. Background on the study: DNA per sorted CD4+ or CD8+ sample ranged about 0.19 to 30 ug, averaging roughly 3.5 ug.

Patients sequenced had flow cytometry evidence of CD8+CD57+ cell expansion. Researchers used genomic DNA as the template to profile TCR beta VDJ and CDR3. From the reads, TCRdb called clonotypes with MiXCR, one entry per CDR3 protein. The sample has about 470,000 distinct CDR3 sequences, under 40% seen once. V was cut by 6 bases and J by 8 bases, with 13 bases left in between. The CDR3 is made up of 12 amino acids. Germline V lookup: CDR1 SNHLY, CDR2 FYNNEI. Study-wide results and caveats: Roughly 30 CD8+ CDR3 sequences occurred in both the patients and the controls.

This clonotype was counted a few times. The target antigen is unknown. The gene calls are TRBV2 and TRBJ1-2; weak D call: TRBD1 (5 bases). The clonotype originates from a human donor with aplastic anemia. What was sequenced was sorted CD4+, CD8+, or CD8+CD57+ T cells (not recorded which) from PBMCs. DNA of the CDR3: TGTGCCAGCAGACCGGGGGTTTGGGGCTACACCTTC. Its translation: CASRPGVWGYTF.